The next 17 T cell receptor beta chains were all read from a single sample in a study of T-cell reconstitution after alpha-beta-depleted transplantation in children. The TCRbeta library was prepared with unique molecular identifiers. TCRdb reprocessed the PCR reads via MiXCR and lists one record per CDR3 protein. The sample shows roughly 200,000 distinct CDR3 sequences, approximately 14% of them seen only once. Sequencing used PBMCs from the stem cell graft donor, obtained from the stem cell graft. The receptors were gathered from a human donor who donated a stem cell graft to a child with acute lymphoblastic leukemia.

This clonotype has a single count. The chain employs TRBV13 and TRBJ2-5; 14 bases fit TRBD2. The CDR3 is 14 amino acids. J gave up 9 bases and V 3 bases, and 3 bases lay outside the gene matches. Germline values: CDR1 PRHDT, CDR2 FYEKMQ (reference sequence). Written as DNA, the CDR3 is TGTGCCAGCAGCTTCCCGACTAGCGGGAGGGCCCAGTACTTC. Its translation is CASSFPTSGRAQYF.

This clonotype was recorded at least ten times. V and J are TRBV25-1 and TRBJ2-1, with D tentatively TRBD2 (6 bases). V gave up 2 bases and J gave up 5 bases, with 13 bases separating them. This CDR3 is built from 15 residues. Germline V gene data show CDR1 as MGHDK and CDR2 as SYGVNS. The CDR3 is CASSETGVRHNEQFF. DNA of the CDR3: TGTGCCAGCAGTGAAACGGGAGTTAGGCACAATGAGCAGTTCTTC.

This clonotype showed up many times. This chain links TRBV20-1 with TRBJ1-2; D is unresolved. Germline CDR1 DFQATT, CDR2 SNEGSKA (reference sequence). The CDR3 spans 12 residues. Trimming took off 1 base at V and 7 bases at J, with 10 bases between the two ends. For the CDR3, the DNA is TGCAGTGCTAGAGTCCGAGAGTCTGGCTACACCTTC. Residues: CSARVRESGYTF.

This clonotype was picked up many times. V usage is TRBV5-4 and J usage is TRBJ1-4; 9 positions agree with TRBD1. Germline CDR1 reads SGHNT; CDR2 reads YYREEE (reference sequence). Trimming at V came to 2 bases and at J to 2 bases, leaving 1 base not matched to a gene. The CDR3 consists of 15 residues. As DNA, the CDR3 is TGTGCCAGCAGCTTCGACAGGGGGACTAATGAAAAACTGTTTTTT. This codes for CASSFDRGTNEKLFF. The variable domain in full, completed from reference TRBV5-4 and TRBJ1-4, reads ETGVTQSPTHLIKTRGQQVTLRCSSQSGHNTVSWYQQALGQGPQFIFQYYREEENGRGNFPPRFSGLQFPNYSSELNVNALELDDSALYLCASSFDRGTNEKLFFGSGTQLSVL.

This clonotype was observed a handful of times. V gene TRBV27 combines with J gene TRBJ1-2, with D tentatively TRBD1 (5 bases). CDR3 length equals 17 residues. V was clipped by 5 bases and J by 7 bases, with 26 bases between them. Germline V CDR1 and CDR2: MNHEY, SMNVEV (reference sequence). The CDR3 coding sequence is TGTGCCAGCAGTGGAAGGGACCAGCTATCCATCGCCGGTGGCTACACCTTC. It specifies CASSGRDQLSIAGGYTF.

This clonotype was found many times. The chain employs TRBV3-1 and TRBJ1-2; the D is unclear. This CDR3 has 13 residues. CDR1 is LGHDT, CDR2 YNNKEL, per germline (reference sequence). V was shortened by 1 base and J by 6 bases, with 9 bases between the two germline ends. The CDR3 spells CASSQAGRDGYTF. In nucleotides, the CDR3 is TGTGCCAGCAGCCAAGCCGGGCGGGATGGCTACACCTTC.

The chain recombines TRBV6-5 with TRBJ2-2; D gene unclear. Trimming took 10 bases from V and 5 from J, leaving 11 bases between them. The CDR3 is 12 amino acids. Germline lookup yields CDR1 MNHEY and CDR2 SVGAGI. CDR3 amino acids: CATRGQTGELFF. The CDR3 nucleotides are TGTGCCACTCGTGGTCAGACCGGGGAGCTGTTTTTT.

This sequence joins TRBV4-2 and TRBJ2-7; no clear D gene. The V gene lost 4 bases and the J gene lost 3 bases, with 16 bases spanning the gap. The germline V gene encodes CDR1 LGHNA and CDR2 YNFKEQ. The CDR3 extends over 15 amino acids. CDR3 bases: TGTGCCAGCAGCCCCCGTGTAGCAGGCCTCTACGAGCAGTACTTC. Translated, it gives CASSPRVAGLYEQYF.

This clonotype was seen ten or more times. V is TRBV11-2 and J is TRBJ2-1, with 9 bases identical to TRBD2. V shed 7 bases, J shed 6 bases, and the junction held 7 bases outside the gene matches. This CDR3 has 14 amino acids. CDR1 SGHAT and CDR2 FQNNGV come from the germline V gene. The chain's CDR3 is CASKLLAGTNEQFF. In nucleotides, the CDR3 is TGTGCCAGCAAGCTTCTAGCGGGAACCAATGAGCAGTTCTTC.

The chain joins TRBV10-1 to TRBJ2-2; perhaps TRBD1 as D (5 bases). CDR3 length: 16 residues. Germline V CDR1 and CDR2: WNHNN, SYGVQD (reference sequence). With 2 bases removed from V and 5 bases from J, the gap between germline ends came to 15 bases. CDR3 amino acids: CASSEMSGWSTGELFF. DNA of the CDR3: TGCGCCAGCAGTGAGATGTCAGGGTGGTCAACCGGGGAGCTGTTTTTT.

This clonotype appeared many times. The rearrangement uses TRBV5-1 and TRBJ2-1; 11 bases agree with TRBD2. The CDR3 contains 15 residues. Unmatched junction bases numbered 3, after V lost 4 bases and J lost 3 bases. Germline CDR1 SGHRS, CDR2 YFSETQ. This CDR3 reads CASSPTSGGYNEQFF. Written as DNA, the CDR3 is TGCGCCAGCAGCCCCACTAGCGGGGGCTACAATGAGCAGTTCTTC.

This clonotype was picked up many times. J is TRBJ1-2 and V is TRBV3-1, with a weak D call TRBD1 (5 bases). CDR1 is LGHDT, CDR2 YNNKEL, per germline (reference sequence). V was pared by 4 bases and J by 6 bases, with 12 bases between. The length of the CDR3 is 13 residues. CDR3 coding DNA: TGTGCCAGCAGCCTGGCTGGCAGGGATGGCTACACCTTC. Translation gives CASSLAGRDGYTF.

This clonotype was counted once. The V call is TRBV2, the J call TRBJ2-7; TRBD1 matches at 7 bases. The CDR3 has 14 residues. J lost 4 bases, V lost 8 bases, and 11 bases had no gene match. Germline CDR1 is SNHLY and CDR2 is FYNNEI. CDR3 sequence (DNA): TGTGCCAGCTGTTCCGGGACAGTATCTTACGAGCAGTACTTC. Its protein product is CASCSGTVSYEQYF. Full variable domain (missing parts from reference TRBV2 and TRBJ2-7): EPEVTQTPSHQVTQMGQEVILRCVPISNHLYFYWYRQILGQKVEFLVSFYNNEISEKSEIFDDQFSVERPDGSNFTLKIRSTKLEDSAMYFCASCSGTVSYEQYFGPGTRLTVT.

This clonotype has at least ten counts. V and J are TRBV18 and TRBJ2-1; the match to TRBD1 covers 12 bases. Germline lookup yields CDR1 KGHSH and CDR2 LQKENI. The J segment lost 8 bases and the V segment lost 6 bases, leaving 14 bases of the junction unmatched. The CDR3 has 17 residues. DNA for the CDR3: TGTGCCAGCTCGCCCAGATCCGGGACAGGGGGCTTCTATGAGCAGTTCTTC. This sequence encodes CASSPRSGTGGFYEQFF.

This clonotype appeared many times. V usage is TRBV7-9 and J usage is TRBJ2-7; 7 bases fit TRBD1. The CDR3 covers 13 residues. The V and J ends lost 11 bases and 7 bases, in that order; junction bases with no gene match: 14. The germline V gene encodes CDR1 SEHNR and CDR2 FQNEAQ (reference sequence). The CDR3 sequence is CASLGQTLGEQYF. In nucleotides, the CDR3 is TGTGCCTCCTTGGGACAGACTCTTGGAGAGCAGTACTTC.

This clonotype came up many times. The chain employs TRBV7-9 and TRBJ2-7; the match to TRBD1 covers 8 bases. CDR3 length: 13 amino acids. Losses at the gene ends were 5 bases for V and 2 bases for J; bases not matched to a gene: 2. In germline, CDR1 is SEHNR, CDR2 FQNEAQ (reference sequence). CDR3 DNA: TGTGCCAGCAGCGTGACAGGGGCCTACGAGCAGTACTTC. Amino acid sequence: CASSVTGAYEQYF.

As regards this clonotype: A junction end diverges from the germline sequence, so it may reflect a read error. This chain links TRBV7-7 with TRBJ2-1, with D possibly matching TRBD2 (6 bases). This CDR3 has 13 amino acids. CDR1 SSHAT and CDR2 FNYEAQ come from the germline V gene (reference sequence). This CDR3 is CASSLGTYNEQFF. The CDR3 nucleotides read TGTGCTAGCAGCTTAGGGACTTACAATGAGCAGTTCTTC. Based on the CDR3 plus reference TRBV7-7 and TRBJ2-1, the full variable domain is GAGVSQSPRYKVTKRGQDVTLRCDPISSHATLYWYQQALGQGPEFLTYFNYEAQPDKSGLPSDRFSAERPEGSISTLTIQRTEQRDSAMYRCASSLGTYNEQFFGPGTRLTVL.